These T cell receptor beta chains were read from a single sample in a study of blood T cell repertoires in COVID-19. Sequenced by immunoSEQ multiplex PCR; TCRdb stores in-frame clones only, minus some. The table records approximately 440,000 clones, about nine tenths of them present only once. Specimen: peripheral blood. The receptors stem from a woman aged 45-65 years with COVID-19, enrolled during active disease. Both conserved end residues are part of each CDR3. A D gene is named only where the DNA matches it firmly. Size tells how often a clone was seen (once, few, many) or the class of an expanded clone, and some rows leave it out.

clone_size	v_call	j_call	d_call	cdr3_nt	cdr3_aa
.	TRBV5-5	TRBJ2-7	.	TGTGCCAGCAGCTCCTCAGGGAACGAGCAGTACTTC	CASSSSGNEQYF
.	TRBV2	TRBJ2-1	TRBD1	TGTGCCAGCAGTGCGTGCGGGCTGGGACAGGTTTTATATGGCAATGAGCAGTTCTTC	CASSACGLGQVLYGNEQFF
.	TRBV2	TRBJ2-1	.	TGTGCCAGCAGTTACCGGCACGGGGGTAACAATGAGCAGTTCTTC	CASSYRHGGNNEQFF
.	TRBV4-1	TRBJ2-2	TRBD2	TGCGCCAGCAGCCAGGGCGGGGGGGTAAACACCGGGGAGCTGTTTTTT	CASSQGGGVNTGELFF
.	TRBV30	TRBJ1-5	.	TGTGCCTGGAGTGCAGGGGGCAATCAGCCCCAGCATTTT	CAWSAGGNQPQHF
.	TRBV27	TRBJ1-4	TRBD1	TGTGCCAGCAGCCCGGGACAGCCCAATGAAAAACTGTTTTTT	CASSPGQPNEKLFF
.	TRBV6-5	TRBJ1-1	.	TGTGCCAGCAGTTTACATACGGGGTTTGGTGGGGTGGCTTTCTTT	CASSLHTGFGGVAFF
.	TRBV7-9	TRBJ1-1	.	TGTGCCAGCAGCCTCAGGGAACTGAACACTGAAGCTTTCTTT	CASSLRELNTEAFF
.	TRBV11-2	TRBJ1-1	.	TGTGCCAGCAGCTTAGTAAAGGGGATGAACACTGAAGCTTTCTTT	CASSLVKGMNTEAFF
.	TRBV7-9	TRBJ2-3	TRBD2	TGTGCCAGCAGCCCCCAGTGGGGTAGCGGGGGGGAGGATACGCAGTATTTT	CASSPQWGSGGEDTQYF
.	TRBV2	TRBJ2-3	TRBD2	TGTGCCAGCAGTGGACTAGCGGGGACTAGCACAGATACGCAGTATTTT	CASSGLAGTSTDTQYF
.	TRBV18	TRBJ1-1	.	TGTGCCAGCTCACCACCGGTACAGTCAACTGAAGCTTTCTTT	CASSPPVQSTEAFF
.	TRBV7-3	TRBJ2-1	TRBD2	TGTGCCAGCAGCCTCACTAGCGGGGGGTCCTACAATGAGCAGTTCTTC	CASSLTSGGSYNEQFF
.	TRBV4-1	TRBJ1-2	TRBD1	TGCGCCAGCAGCTACACAGGGGACGGCTACACCTTC	CASSYTGDGYTF
.	TRBV6-5	TRBJ2-2	TRBD1	TGTGCCAGCCGACAGGGGCTAGGAACCGGGGAGCTGTTTTTT	CASRQGLGTGELFF
.	TRBV29-1	TRBJ2-3	.	TGCAGCGTTGCGGACACCAGCACAGATACGCAGTATTTT	CSVADTSTDTQYF
.	TRBV27	TRBJ1-1	.	TGTGCCAGCAGTTTATCCCCTTACCGGGCCACGGGGGACACTGAAGCTTTCTTT	CASSLSPYRATGDTEAFF
.	TRBV4-1	TRBJ1-1	.	TGCGCCAGCAGCCGCTTTGCTGGGGGGTGGACTGAAGCTTTCTTT	CASSRFAGGWTEAFF
.	TRBV28	TRBJ1-2	.	TGTGCCAGCAGTTTTTCGGGGATCTATGGCTACACCTTC	CASSFSGIYGYTF
.	TRBV6-6	TRBJ2-7	.	TGTGCCAGCCGCGGGCAGGTAGACGGCGAGCAGTACTTC	CASRGQVDGEQYF
.	TRBV7-8	TRBJ1-5	.	TGTGCCAGCAGCTTTGGTGCAGGGATTCAGCCCCAGCATTTT	CASSFGAGIQPQHF
.	TRBV7-2	TRBJ1-2	.	TGTGCCAGCAGCTTAGCCGGAGCTAACTATGGCTACACCTTC	CASSLAGANYGYTF
.	TRBV7-7	TRBJ2-2	.	TGTGCCAGCAGCGACCGGGTGAGGAACACCGGGGAGCTGTTTTTT	CASSDRVRNTGELFF
.	TRBV6-1	TRBJ1-1	.	TGTGCCAGCAGTGAACAGCAGGACACTGAAGCTTTCTTT	CASSEQQDTEAFF
.	TRBV27	TRBJ2-2	.	TGTGCCAGCACCTACAGCAGGGGAGATGGGAGCGGGGAGCTGTTTTTT	CASTYSRGDGSGELFF
.	TRBV2	TRBJ1-2	.	TGTGCCAGCAGTGCGTTAAGGGGTTCTAACTATGGCTACACCTTC	CASSALRGSNYGYTF
.	TRBV2	TRBJ1-1	.	TGTGCCAGCAGTGTCTCCAGGGGAGGGACTGAAGCTTTCTTT	CASSVSRGGTEAFF
.	TRBV5-6	TRBJ1-1	.	TGTGCCAGCAGCCTATCAGGGGTGAACACTGAAGCTTTCTTT	CASSLSGVNTEAFF
.	TRBV7-9	TRBJ2-5	.	TGTGCCAGCAGCTCCCGGGGGACGTCTTTGGAGACCCAGTACTTC	CASSSRGTSLETQYF
.	TRBV3-1/TRBV3-2	TRBJ2-7	.	TGTGCCAGCAGCAATTATGACGAGCAGTACTTC	CASSNYDEQYF
once	TRBV7-9	TRBJ1-4	TRBD1	TGTGCCAGCAGCTCGTGGGACAGGGGGCATGAAAAACTGTTTTTT	CASSSWDRGHEKLFF
.	TRBV10-3	TRBJ2-5	.	TGTGCCATCAGTGAACAGGGAGGGAAAGAGACCCAGTACTTC	CAISEQGGKETQYF
few	TRBV30	TRBJ1-5	.	TGTGCCTGGAGTAAAGAGAGCCGACAGCCCCAGCATTTT	CAWSKESRQPQHF
.	TRBV6-5	TRBJ1-1	.	TGTGCCAGCAGCCCCGGGGGGTTGAACACTGAAGCTTTCTTT	CASSPGGLNTEAFF
.	TRBV9	TRBJ1-3	.	TGTGCCAGCAGCGTAGCGGCAGGGGACCCTTCCAGCTCTGGAAACACCATATATTTT	CASSVAAGDPSSSGNTIYF
.	TRBV6-5	TRBJ2-1	TRBD2	TGTGCCAGCTACCCTAGCGGGAGGTCCAATGAGCAGTTCTTC	CASYPSGRSNEQFF
.	TRBV19	TRBJ1-1	.	TGTGCCAGTAGGGGTAGAGGGAACACTGAAGCTTTCTTT	CASRGRGNTEAFF
.	TRBV5-4	TRBJ2-1	TRBD2	TGTGCCAGCAGCCTAGGACTAGCGGGGGGGCCGGAATACAATGAGCAGTTCTTC	CASSLGLAGGPEYNEQFF
.	TRBV7-3	TRBJ2-1	.	TGTGCCAGCAGCTTAGGGCACAGAAACAATGAGCAGTTCTTC	CASSLGHRNNEQFF
.	TRBV5-4	TRBJ2-2	.	TGTGCCAGCAGCCTAAAACAGGGCTCTGTAAACACCGGGGAGCTGTTTTTT	CASSLKQGSVNTGELFF
.	TRBV11-2	TRBJ1-2	.	TGTGCCAGCAGCTACCAGGTGACTAACTATGGCTACACCTTC	CASSYQVTNYGYTF
.	TRBV5-1	TRBJ2-1	TRBD2	TGCGCCAGTAGGAGCGGGGCCAACTCCTACAATGAGCAGTTCTTC	CASRSGANSYNEQFF
.	TRBV7-9	TRBJ1-2	.	TGTGCCAGCAGTGACAGTCCTAACTATGGCTACACCTTC	CASSDSPNYGYTF
.	TRBV4-2	TRBJ1-1	.	TGTGCCAGCAGCCCTCTTTTAGGGGACACTGAAGCTTTCTTT	CASSPLLGDTEAFF
.	TRBV6-1	TRBJ2-5	.	TGTGCCAGCAACGGACAGTCGCTGAGAGAGACCCAGTACTTC	CASNGQSLRETQYF
.	TRBV19	TRBJ1-4	.	TGTGCCAGTAGGACACAGGGACCTAATGAAAAACTGTTTTTT	CASRTQGPNEKLFF
.	TRBV6-5	TRBJ1-6	.	TGTGCCAGCAGTCCCTCCGGGGGGCCCAATTCACCCCTCCACTTT	CASSPSGGPNSPLHF
.	TRBV7-9	TRBJ1-1	.	TGTGCCAGCACCACTTCTGACAGCTTGAACACTGAAGCTTTCTTT	CASTTSDSLNTEAFF
.	TRBV12-5	TRBJ1-2	.	TGTGCTAGTGTGGAAGCAATCCCAGGTTTGGATGGCTACACCTTC	CASVEAIPGLDGYTF